This entry features one T cell receptor beta chain sequence. A junction end diverges from the germline sequence, so it may reflect a read error. This specimen belongs to a study of cytomegalovirus exposure and HLA in healthy donors. Germline V CDR1 and CDR2: SGHRS, YFSETQ. The CDR3 loop spans 13 amino acids. The primer mix had 60 Vbeta and 13 Jbeta primers. Sequencing used immunoSEQ multiplex PCR; TCRdb keeps in-frame clones, though not all of them. The sample has 100,000 to 150,000 clones, 70% to 85% seen once. The chain links TRBV5-1 to TRBJ2-7; D possibly corresponds to TRBD1 (5 bases). The material sequenced was PBMCs. This TCR came from a man aged 35 to 55 in good health and CMV-seropositive. Here the CDR3 reads CASSLEQGYKQYF. Written as DNA, the CDR3 is TGCGCCAGCAGCTTGGAGCAGGGCTACAAGCAGTACTTC. The full variable domain, with the rest looked up from reference TRBV5-1 and TRBJ2-7, is KAGVTQTPRYLIKTRGQQVTLSCSPISGHRSVSWYQQTPGQGLQFLFEYFSETQRNKGNFPGRFSGRQFSNSRSEMNVSTLELGDSALYLCASSLEQGYKQYFGPGTRLTVT.